The 2 T cell receptor beta chains given below trace back to one sample, sequenced in a study of T-cell memory formation after mild COVID-19. TCRdb reprocessed the 5' RACE reads via MiXCR and lists one record per CDR3 protein. This table has over 500,000 distinct CDR3 sequences, roughly 17% appearing once. The specimen was PBMCs or a T cell subset sorted from them (not recorded which). These receptors were obtained from an adult woman who had mild COVID-19 (a few samples of this study predate the infection). Cell type and time point are not known.

V gene TRBV15 combines with J gene TRBJ1-1; D gene unclear. The CDR3 runs to 13 residues. Germline-derived CDR1 and CDR2 are LNHNV and YYDKDF (reference sequence). V lost 0 bases to trimming and J lost 6 bases, with 8 bases between them. This chain's CDR3 is CATSRDSSAEAFF. The CDR3 DNA sequence: TGTGCCACCAGCAGAGATTCGAGCGCTGAAGCTTTCTTT.

The V and J genes are TRBV12-3 or TRBV12-4 and TRBJ1-5; TRBD1 is a possible D gene (5 bases). Trimming pared 5 bases from V and 2 bases from J, leaving 13 bases between. The length of the CDR3 is 15 residues. CDR3 in DNA: TGTGCCAGCAGTCAAAGGGAAGGGGGCAATCAGCCCCAGCATTTT. As protein: CASSQREGGNQPQHF.